These 25 T cell receptor beta chains originate from one sample sequenced in a study of beta chain features in type 1 diabetes. The investigators reverse transcribed all of the isolated RNA, so they sequenced expressed TCRB transcripts. Here immunoSEQ multiplex PCR was the method, and the copy in TCRdb shows in-frame clones only, minus some. Among more than 60,000 clones, around 63% were seen once, and the ten largest hold 2.2%. The sample consisted of Tregs from blood. These receptors were taken from a woman under 30 in good health.

The chain recombines TRBV5-6 with TRBJ2-1; TRBD2 aligns across 7 bases. The CDR3 totals 13 residues. Germline V gene lookup returns CDR1 SGHDT and CDR2 YYEEEE. V trimming: 4 bases; J trimming: 10 bases; junction bases outside the gene matches: 8. CDR3 amino acids: CASSRDWGGEQFF. In nucleotides, the CDR3 is TGTGCCAGCAGCCGGGACTGGGGAGGGGAGCAGTTCTTC.

The genes are TRBV4-3 and TRBJ1-2, with D possibly matching TRBD1 (6 bases). The CDR3 spans 13 residues. Trimming shortened V by 0 bases and J by 8 bases, and 10 bases separated the two germline ends. CDR1 is LGHNA and CDR2 is YSLEER in the germline V gene. CDR3 amino acids: CASSQDQGLGYTF. For the CDR3, the DNA is TGCGCCAGCAGCCAAGACCAGGGGTTAGGCTACACCTTC.

This chain joins TRBV10-3 and TRBJ2-7; possibly TRBD2 for D (6 bases). This CDR3 has 12 amino acids. Per germline, CDR1 ENHRY and CDR2 SYGVKD. V lost 7 bases, J lost 11 bases, and 18 bases lay in between. CDR3 in amino acids: CAITGGDRVKYF. CDR3 DNA sequence: TGTGCCATCACCGGAGGGGACCGAGTCAAGTACTTC.

J is TRBJ2-1 and V is TRBV7-6, with 16 positions matching TRBD2. This CDR3 has 16 amino acids. The germline CDR1 and CDR2 sequences are SGHVS and FNYEAQ. V shed 5 bases and J 10 bases; nucleotides not matched to a gene: 8. CDR3 in DNA: TGTGCCAGCAGCCCGGGACTAGCGGGGGGGCGAAAAGAGCAGTTCTTC. Protein: CASSPGLAGGRKEQFF.

This clone was detected only a few times. The CDR3 DNA is TGTGCCAGCAGCTACGGGACTAGCTACAATGAGCAGTTCTTC. It yields the protein CASSYGTSYNEQFF. The chain links TRBV9 to TRBJ2-1; TRBD2 matches 8 bases. The germline gives CDR1 SGDLS, CDR2 YYNGEE. V dropped 4 bases and J dropped 3; count of bases not matched to a gene: 3. The CDR3 extends over 14 amino acids.

CDR3 region: CAISREFDYGYTF. CDR3 nucleotides: TGTGCCATCAGTCGAGAATTTGACTATGGCTACACCTTC. This chain joins TRBV10-3 and TRBJ1-2; unclear D gene. This CDR3 has 13 amino acids. Between the trimmed V and J ends, which lost 5 bases and 3 bases, there was a span of 10 bases. Germline CDR1 and CDR2: ENHRY and SYGVKD.

V usage is TRBV30 and J usage is TRBJ2-3; D is possibly TRBD2 (5 bases). CDR3 length: 16 amino acids. Germline V gives CDR1 GTSNPN, CDR2 SVGIG (reference sequence). V was trimmed by 4 bases and J by 3 bases, leaving 20 bases between them. In DNA, the CDR3 is TGTGCCTGGACTGTTAAAGGGAGCGGCAGGACAGATACGCAGTATTTT. Amino acids: CAWTVKGSGRTDTQYF.

CDR3 region: CASSLEISGYYNEQFF. The CDR3 DNA follows: TGTGCCAGCAGCTTAGAGATTAGCGGGTACTACAATGAGCAGTTCTTC. The chain combines TRBV7-2 with TRBJ2-1; 7 bases line up with TRBD2. The CDR3 spans 16 residues. Germline V gene data show CDR1 as SGHTA and CDR2 as FQGNSA. V shed 1 base and J 3 bases; nucleotides not matched to a gene: 6.

This rearrangement joins TRBV4-3 to TRBJ2-1, with TRBD1 matching 11 bases. The CDR3 runs 18 residues. From germline, CDR1 is LGHNA and CDR2 YSLEER. V lost 1 base to trimming and J lost 7 bases; unmatched junction nucleotides: 12. The DNA for the CDR3 is TGCGCCAGCAGCCAAGGGACCGGGACAGGGGGAATTCGGAATGAGCAGTTCTTC. It translates to CASSQGTGTGGIRNEQFF.

V gene TRBV4-3 combines with J gene TRBJ1-4; D possibly corresponds to TRBD1 (5 bases). The CDR3 spans 15 residues. V was clipped by 4 bases and J by 5 bases, with 14 bases between them. Germline assignment: CDR1 LGHNA and CDR2 YSLEER. The CDR3 spells CASSPGGGSNEKLFF. DNA of the CDR3: TGCGCCAGCAGCCCGGGGGGGGGAAGCAATGAAAAACTGTTTTTT.

The V and J genes are TRBV10-3 and TRBJ2-6; 9 positions agree with TRBD1. The trim removed 4 bases at V and 2 bases at J, leaving 12 bases unmatched. Germline V lookup: CDR1 ENHRY, CDR2 SYGVKD. The CDR3 is 19 amino acids. The CDR3 region is CAISGRPGQGITGANVLTF. DNA for the CDR3: TGTGCCATCAGTGGCCGGCCGGGACAGGGTATTACTGGGGCCAACGTCCTGACTTTC.

The chain joins TRBV7-2 to TRBJ1-1, with D tentatively TRBD1 (6 bases). Germline values: CDR1 SGHTA, CDR2 FQGNSA. The CDR3 sequence is 15 residues long. The V gene lost 4 bases and the J gene lost 2 bases, with 14 bases spanning the gap. CDR3 in amino acids: CASSSGWTANTEAFF. The CDR3 DNA reads TGTGCCAGCAGCTCGGGCTGGACAGCAAACACTGAAGCTTTCTTT.

The sample holds a few counts of this clone. The chain links TRBV4-1 to TRBJ2-1; 8 nucleotides agree with TRBD2. The trim removed 1 base at V and 6 bases at J, leaving 5 bases unmatched. This CDR3 region has 15 residues. CDR1 and CDR2 (germline): MGHRA, YSYEKL. CDR3 DNA sequence: TGCGCCAGCAGCCAAGGAGGCGGGGGGATCAATGAGCAGTTCTTC. This sequence encodes CASSQGGGGINEQFF.

This CDR3 reads CASSRGRGGYTF. CDR3 DNA: TGTGCCAGCAGCCGGGGCAGGGGAGGCTACACCTTC. The chain carries TRBV6-5 and TRBJ1-2; the D gene is possibly TRBD1 (6 bases). V gave up 6 bases and J gave up 8 bases, with 13 bases separating them. Germline CDR1 is MNHEY and CDR2 is SVGAGI. The CDR3 is 12 amino acids.

The chain employs TRBV7-9 and TRBJ1-1; TRBD1 agrees at 11 bases. Looked up from germline, CDR1 is SEHNR and CDR2 is FQNEAQ (reference sequence). J lost 1 base, V lost 4 bases, and 11 bases had no gene match. The CDR3 length is 18 residues. This CDR3 reads CASSSFGTGGLQNTEAFF. The CDR3 region has the DNA TGTGCCAGCAGCTCCTTTGGGACAGGGGGACTTCAGAACACTGAAGCTTTCTTT.

V is TRBV5-1 and J is TRBJ2-2; possibly TRBD2 for D (6 bases). Per germline, CDR1 SGHRS and CDR2 YFSETQ. The V end lost 5 bases, the J end lost 3 bases, and 8 bases lay between the germline ends. The CDR3 runs 13 residues. The CDR3 coding sequence is TGCGCCAGCAGGTGGGGGGACACCGGGGAGCTGTTTTTT. This codes for CASRWGDTGELFF.

This chain joins TRBV2 and TRBJ2-1; 11 bases align to TRBD2. The length of the CDR3 is 17 residues. CDR1 and CDR2 from the germline V gene are SNHLY and FYNNEI. V shed 2 bases, J shed 7 bases, and the junction held 10 bases outside the gene matches. The CDR3 coding sequence is TGTGCCAGCAGTGAAAGGGTAGCGGGAGGGCCGAGGAATGAGCAGTTCTTC. Protein product: CASSERVAGGPRNEQFF. The whole variable domain, remainder taken from reference TRBV2 and TRBJ2-1, is EPEVTQTPSHQVTQMGQEVILRCVPISNHLYFYWYRQILGQKVEFLVSFYNNEISEKSEIFDDQFSVERPDGSNFTLKIRSTKLEDSAMYFCASSERVAGGPRNEQFFGPGTRLTVL.

This clone was detected a few times. One end of the junction does not line up with germline, which may come from a read error. The chain carries TRBV5-1 and TRBJ2-7, with TRBD1 matching over 11 bases. Germline V lookup: CDR1 SGHRS, CDR2 YFSETQ. CDR3 length: 15 amino acids. In DNA, the CDR3 is TGCGCCAGCACCTTGACCGGGACAGGGGGATACGAGCAGTACTTC. This gives the protein CASTLTGTGGYEQYF.

This clone came up many times. This chain joins TRBV7-3 and TRBJ1-2, with a tentative D call TRBD1 (5 bases). Germline CDR1 is SGHTA and CDR2 is FQGTGA. The V and J ends lost 6 bases and 7 bases respectively, with 18 bases between them. This CDR3 is 14 amino acids long. The CDR3 sequence is CASRGPVRAFGYTF. Written as DNA, the CDR3 is TGTGCCAGCAGGGGTCCCGTCAGGGCGTTTGGCTACACCTTC.

The sample holds a few counts of this clone. Other DNA sequences in the sample encode the same CDR3. Here the CDR3 DNA reads TGTGCCAGCAGAGAGACAGATACGCAGTATTTT. It yields the protein CASRETDTQYF. This chain connects TRBV2 to TRBJ2-3; the D is unclear. Germline assignment: CDR1 SNHLY and CDR2 FYNNEI. The CDR3 is made up of 11 amino acids. V lost 6 bases and J lost 3, with 4 bases in between. Using reference TRBV2 and TRBJ2-3 for the parts outside the CDR3, the full variable domain is EPEVTQTPSHQVTQMGQEVILRCVPISNHLYFYWYRQILGQKVEFLVSFYNNEISEKSEIFDDQFSVERPDGSNFTLKIRSTKLEDSAMYFCASRETDTQYFGPGTRLTVL.

V is TRBV19 and J is TRBJ1-3; D is possibly TRBD1 (5 bases). Germline V lookup: CDR1 LNHDA, CDR2 SQIVND (reference sequence). This CDR3 region has 14 residues. Trimming cost V 5 bases and J 6 bases, with 14 bases left between them. CDR3 residues: CASSGAPKANTIYF. As DNA, the CDR3 is TGTGCCAGTAGTGGGGCTCCGAAGGCAAACACCATATATTTT.

The chain couples TRBV5-1 to TRBJ2-7, with a weak D call TRBD1 (6 bases). The CDR3 consists of 15 residues. CDR1 is SGHRS, CDR2 YFSETQ, per germline. V dropped 4 bases and J dropped 2 bases, with 16 bases sitting between them. DNA of the CDR3: TGCGCCAGCAGCCCCCAGGTAACAGGGACCTACGAGCAGTACTTC. As protein: CASSPQVTGTYEQYF. The entire variable domain, with the rest obtained from reference TRBV5-1 and TRBJ2-7, is as follows: KAGVTQTPRYLIKTRGQQVTLSCSPISGHRSVSWYQQTPGQGLQFLFEYFSETQRNKGNFPGRFSGRQFSNSRSEMNVSTLELGDSALYLCASSPQVTGTYEQYFGPGTRLTVT.

As to this clone: The sample contains more than one DNA sequence encoding this CDR3. V and J are TRBV19 and TRBJ1-2; a possible D gene is TRBD1 (6 bases). CDR1 and CDR2 from the germline V gene are LNHDA and SQIVND (reference sequence). Trimming pared 9 bases from V and 4 bases from J, leaving 9 bases between. The CDR3 is 11 amino acids. CDR3 in DNA: TGTGCCAGCACGGACAGCTATGGCTACACCTTC. Translating it yields CASTDSYGYTF.

The rearrangement uses TRBV6-6 and TRBJ2-1, with D possibly being TRBD1 (6 bases). The V gene lost 2 bases and the J gene lost 4 bases, with 12 bases spanning the gap. The germline V gene has CDR1 MNHNY and CDR2 SVGAGI (reference sequence). This CDR3 has 15 amino acids. CDR3 DNA: TGTGCCAGCAGTTACGTAGTAGGGGGATACAATGAGCAGTTCTTC. Translating it yields CASSYVVGGYNEQFF.

The CDR3 reads CAASSLTTYEQYF. In DNA form, the CDR3 reads TGTGCCGCCTCCTCATTGACAACCTACGAGCAGTACTTC. J is TRBJ2-5 and V is TRBV10-3; D gene unclear. The DNA matches TRBJ2-7 better at its end, which makes the J call doubtful. Germline V gene sequence: CDR1 ENHRY, CDR2 SYGVKD. CDR3 size: 13 residues.